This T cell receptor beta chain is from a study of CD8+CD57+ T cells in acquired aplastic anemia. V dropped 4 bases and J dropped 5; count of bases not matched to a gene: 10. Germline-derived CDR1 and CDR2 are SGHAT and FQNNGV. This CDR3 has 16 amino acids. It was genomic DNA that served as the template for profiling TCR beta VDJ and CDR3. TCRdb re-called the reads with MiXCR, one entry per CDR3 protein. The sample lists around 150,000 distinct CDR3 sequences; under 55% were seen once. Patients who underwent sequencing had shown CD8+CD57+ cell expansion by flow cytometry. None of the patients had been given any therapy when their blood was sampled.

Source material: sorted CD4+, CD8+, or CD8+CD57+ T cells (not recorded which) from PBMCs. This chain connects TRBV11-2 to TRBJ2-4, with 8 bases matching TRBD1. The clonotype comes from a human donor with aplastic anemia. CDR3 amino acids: CASSSRQGRLENIQYF. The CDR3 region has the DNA TGTGCCAGCAGCTCCAGACAGGGGCGGTTGGAAAACATTCAGTACTTC. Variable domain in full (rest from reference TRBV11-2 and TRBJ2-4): EAGVAQSPRYKIIEKRQSVAFWCNPISGHATLYWYQQILGQGPKLLIQFQNNGVVDDSQLPKDRFSAERLKGVDSTLKIQPAKLEDSAVYLCASSSRQGRLENIQYFGAGTRLSVL.